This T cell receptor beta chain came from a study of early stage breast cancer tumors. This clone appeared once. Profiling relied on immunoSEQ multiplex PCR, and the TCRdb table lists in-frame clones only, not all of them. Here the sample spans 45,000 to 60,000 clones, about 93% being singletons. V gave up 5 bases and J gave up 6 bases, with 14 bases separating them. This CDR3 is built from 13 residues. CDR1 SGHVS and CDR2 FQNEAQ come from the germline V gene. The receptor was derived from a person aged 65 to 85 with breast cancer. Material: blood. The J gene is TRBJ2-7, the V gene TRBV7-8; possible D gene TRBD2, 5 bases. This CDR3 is CASSQDRGREQYF. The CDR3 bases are TGTGCCAGCAGCCAAGACCGAGGGCGCGAGCAGTACTTC.